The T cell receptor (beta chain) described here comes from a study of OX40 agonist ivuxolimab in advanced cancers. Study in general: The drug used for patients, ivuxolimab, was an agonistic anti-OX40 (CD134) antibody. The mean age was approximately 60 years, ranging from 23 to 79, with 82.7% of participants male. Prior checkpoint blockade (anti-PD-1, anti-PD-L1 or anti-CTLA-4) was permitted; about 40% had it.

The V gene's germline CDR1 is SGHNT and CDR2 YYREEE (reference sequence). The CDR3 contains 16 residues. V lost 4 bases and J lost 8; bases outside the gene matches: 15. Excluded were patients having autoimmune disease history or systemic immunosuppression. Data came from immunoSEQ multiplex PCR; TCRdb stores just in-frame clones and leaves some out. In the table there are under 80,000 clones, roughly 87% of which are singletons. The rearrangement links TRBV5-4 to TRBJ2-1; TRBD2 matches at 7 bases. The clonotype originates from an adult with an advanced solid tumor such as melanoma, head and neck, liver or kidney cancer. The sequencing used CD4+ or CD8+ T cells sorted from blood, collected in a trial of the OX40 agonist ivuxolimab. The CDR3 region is CASSRTRTRIVDEQFF. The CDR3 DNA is TGTGCCAGCAGCCGCACCCGGACTAGGATCGTCGATGAGCAGTTCTTC.